This note documents a single TCR beta chain sequence. TCRdb's copy holds only in-frame clones and misses some; the assay was immunoSEQ multiplex PCR. The table has a few hundred thousand clones, roughly 87% seen once; the top ten hold more than 0.55%. The record originates from a study of blood T cell repertoires in COVID-19. Looked up from germline, CDR1 is MGHRA and CDR2 is YSYEKL. The V segment lost 1 base and the J segment 2 bases; nucleotides outside the gene matches: 6. CDR3 length: 16 amino acids. Material for sequencing was PBMCs or T cells enriched from blood (not recorded which). The TCR sequence derives from a man aged 18 to 35 who had recovered from COVID-19. This chain links TRBV4-1 with TRBJ2-5, with 8 nucleotides matching TRBD2. Here the CDR3 DNA reads TGCGCCAGCAGCCAAGTACCGTCGGGGGGGCAAGAGACCCAGTACTTC. Protein sequence: CASSQVPSGGQETQYF.